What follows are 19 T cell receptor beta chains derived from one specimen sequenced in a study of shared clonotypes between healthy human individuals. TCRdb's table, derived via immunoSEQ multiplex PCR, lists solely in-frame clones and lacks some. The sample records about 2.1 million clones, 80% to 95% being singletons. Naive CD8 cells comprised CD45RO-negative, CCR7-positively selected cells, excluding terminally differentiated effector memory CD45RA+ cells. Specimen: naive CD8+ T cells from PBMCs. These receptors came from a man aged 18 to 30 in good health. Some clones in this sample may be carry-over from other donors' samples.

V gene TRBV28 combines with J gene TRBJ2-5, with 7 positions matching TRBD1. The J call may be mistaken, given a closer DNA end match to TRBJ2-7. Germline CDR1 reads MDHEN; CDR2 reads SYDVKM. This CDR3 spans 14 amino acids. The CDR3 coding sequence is TGTGCCAGCAGTTCCCGGGACAGTAACCACGAGCAGTACTTC. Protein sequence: CASSSRDSNHEQYF.

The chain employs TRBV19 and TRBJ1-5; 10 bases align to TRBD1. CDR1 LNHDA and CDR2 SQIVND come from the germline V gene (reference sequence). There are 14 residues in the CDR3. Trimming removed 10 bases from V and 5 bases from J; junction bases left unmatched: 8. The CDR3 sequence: CATHWTGGDQPQHF. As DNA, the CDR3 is TGTGCCACCCATTGGACAGGGGGTGATCAGCCCCAGCATTTT.

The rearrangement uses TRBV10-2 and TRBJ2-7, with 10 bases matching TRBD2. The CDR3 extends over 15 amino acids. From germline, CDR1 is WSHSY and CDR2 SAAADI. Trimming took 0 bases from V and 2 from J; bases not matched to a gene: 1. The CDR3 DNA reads TGCGCCAGCAGTGAGTCCCTAGCGGGGGCCTACGAGCAGTACTTC. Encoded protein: CASSESLAGAYEQYF.

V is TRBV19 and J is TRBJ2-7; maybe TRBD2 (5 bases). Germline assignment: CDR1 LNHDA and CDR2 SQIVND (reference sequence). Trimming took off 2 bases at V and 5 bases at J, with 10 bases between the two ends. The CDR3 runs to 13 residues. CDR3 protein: CASSIWHGNEQYF. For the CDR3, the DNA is TGTGCCAGTAGTATATGGCACGGGAACGAGCAGTACTTC.

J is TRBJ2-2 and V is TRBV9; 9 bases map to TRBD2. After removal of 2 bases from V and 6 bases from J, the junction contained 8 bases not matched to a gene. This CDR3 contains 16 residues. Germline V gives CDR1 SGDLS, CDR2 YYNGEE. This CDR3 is CASSVEAGGWAGELFF. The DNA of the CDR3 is TGTGCCAGCAGCGTGGAAGCGGGAGGTTGGGCCGGGGAGCTGTTTTTT.

This CDR3 reads CASSDFDSGSVDTQYF. For the CDR3, the DNA is TGTGCCAGCAGTGACTTTGATAGCGGGAGTGTGGATACGCAGTATTTT. V is TRBV6-1 and J is TRBJ2-3; 9 nucleotides agree with TRBD2. Per germline, CDR1 MNHNS and CDR2 SASEGT. This CDR3 contains 16 residues. Losses at the gene ends were 3 bases for V and 6 bases for J; bases not matched to a gene: 10.

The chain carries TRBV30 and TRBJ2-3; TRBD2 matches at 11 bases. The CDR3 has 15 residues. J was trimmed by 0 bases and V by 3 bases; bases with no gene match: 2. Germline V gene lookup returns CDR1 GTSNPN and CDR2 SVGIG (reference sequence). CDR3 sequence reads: CAWRGLAASTDTQYF. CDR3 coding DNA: TGTGCCTGGAGGGGACTAGCGGCTAGCACAGATACGCAGTATTTT.

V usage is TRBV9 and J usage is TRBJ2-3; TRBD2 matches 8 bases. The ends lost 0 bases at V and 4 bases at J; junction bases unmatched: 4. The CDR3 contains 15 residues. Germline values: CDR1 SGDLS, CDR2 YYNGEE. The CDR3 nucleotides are TGTGCCAGCAGCGTAGGGGGGACTAGACCAGATACGCAGTATTTT. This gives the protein CASSVGGTRPDTQYF.

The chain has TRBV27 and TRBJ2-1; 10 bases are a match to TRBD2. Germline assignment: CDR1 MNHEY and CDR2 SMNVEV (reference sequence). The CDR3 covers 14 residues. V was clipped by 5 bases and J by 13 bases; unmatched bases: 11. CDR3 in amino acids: CASSILAGEVGQFF. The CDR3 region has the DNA TGTGCCAGCAGTATTCTAGCGGGAGAGGTTGGTCAGTTCTTC.

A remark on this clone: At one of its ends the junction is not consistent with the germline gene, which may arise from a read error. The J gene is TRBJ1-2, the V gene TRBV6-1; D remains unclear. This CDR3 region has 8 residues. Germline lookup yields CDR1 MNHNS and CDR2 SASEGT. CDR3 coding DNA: TGTGCCAGCCCTGGACCGGAATTC. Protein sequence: CASPGPEF.

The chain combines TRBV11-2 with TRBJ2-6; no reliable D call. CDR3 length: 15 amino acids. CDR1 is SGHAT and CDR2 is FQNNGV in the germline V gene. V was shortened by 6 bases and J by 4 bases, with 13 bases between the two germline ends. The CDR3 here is CASRQFGSGANVLTF. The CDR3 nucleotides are TGTGCCAGCAGACAGTTCGGGTCCGGGGCCAACGTCCTGACTTTC. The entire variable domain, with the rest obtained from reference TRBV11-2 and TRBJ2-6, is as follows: EAGVAQSPRYKIIEKRQSVAFWCNPISGHATLYWYQQILGQGPKLLIQFQNNGVVDDSQLPKDRFSAERLKGVDSTLKIQPAKLEDSAVYLCASRQFGSGANVLTFGAGSRLTVL.

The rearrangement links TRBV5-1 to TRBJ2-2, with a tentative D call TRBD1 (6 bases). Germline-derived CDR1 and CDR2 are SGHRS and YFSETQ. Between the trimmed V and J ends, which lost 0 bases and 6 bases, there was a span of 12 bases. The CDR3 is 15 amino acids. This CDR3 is CASSLGVGQPGELFF. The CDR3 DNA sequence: TGCGCCAGCAGCTTGGGGGTTGGACAGCCCGGGGAGCTGTTTTTT.

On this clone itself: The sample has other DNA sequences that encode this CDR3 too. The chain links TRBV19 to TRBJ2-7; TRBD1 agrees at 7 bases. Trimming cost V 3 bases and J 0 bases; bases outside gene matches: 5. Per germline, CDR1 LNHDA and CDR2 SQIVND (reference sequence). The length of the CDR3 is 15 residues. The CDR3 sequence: CASSIGQGVSYEQYF. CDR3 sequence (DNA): TGTGCCAGTAGTATCGGGCAGGGGGTCTCCTACGAGCAGTACTTC.

The CDR3 DNA reads TGCGCCAGCAGCGGGACAGGGGGCGCGGGGCAGCCCCAGCATTTT. Translated, it gives CASSGTGGAGQPQHF. The chain couples TRBV4-1 to TRBJ1-5; 12 bases fit TRBD1. V lost 5 bases and J lost 7; bases outside the gene matches: 6. CDR1 is MGHRA, CDR2 YSYEKL, per germline. The CDR3 totals 15 residues.

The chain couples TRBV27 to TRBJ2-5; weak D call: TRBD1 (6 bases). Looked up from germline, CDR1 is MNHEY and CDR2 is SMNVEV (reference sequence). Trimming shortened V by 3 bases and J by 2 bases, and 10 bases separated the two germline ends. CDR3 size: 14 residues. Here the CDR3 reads CASSFYGQQETQYF. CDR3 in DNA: TGTGCCAGCAGTTTTTATGGACAGCAAGAGACCCAGTACTTC.

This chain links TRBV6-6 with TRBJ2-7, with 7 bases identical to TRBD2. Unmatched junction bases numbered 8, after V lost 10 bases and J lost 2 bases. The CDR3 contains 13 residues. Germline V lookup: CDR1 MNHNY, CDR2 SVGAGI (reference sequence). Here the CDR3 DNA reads TGTGCCACTGAGGGAGGGAACCCCTACGAGCAGTACTTC. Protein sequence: CATEGGNPYEQYF.

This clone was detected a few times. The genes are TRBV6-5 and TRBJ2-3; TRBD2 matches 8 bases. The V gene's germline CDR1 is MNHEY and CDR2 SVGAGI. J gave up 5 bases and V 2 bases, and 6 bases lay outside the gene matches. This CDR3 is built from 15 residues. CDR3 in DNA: TGTGCCAGCAGTTACGGAGCGGGAGACGGAGATACGCAGTATTTT. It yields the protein CASSYGAGDGDTQYF.

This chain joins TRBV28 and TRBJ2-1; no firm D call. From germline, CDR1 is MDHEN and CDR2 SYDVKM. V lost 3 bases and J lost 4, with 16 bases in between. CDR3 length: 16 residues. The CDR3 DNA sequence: TGTGCCAGCAGTTTCATGAAACACCAGATATACAATGAGCAGTTCTTC. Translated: CASSFMKHQIYNEQFF.

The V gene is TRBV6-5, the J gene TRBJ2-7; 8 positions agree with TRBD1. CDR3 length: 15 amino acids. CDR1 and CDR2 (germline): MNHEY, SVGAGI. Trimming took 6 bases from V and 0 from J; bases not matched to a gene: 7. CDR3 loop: CASSTTGGSSYEQYF. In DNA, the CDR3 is TGTGCCAGCAGCACCACAGGGGGGTCCTCCTACGAGCAGTACTTC.